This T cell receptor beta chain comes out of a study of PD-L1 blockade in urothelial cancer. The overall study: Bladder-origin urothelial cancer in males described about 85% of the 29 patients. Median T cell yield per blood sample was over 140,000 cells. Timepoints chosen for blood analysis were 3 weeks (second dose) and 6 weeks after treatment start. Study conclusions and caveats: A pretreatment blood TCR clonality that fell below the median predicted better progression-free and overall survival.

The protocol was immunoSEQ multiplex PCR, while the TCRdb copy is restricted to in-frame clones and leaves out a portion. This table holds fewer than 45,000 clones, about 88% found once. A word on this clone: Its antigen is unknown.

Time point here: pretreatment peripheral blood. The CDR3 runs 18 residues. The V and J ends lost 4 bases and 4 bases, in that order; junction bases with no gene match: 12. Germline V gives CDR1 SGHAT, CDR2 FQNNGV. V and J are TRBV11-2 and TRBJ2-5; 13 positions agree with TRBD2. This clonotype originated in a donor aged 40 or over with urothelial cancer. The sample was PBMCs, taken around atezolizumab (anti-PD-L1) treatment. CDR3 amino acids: CASSSRQDTSGRGETQYF. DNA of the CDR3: TGTGCCAGCAGCTCCCGACAGGATACTAGCGGGAGGGGAGAGACCCAGTACTTC.